This section outlines one T cell receptor (beta chain) sequence together with its context. Its target is unknown. The data originate from a study of blood T cells in healthy people across ages. Findings and limits, study-wide: Without sorted subsets, naive and antigen-experienced compartments could not be conclusively compared. While age rose, TCR beta diversity per million T cells dropped in a roughly linear way.

The authors ran a second PCR of about 7 to 12 cycles using a sample-barcoded 5' primer and a J-beta primer mix. TCRdb reprocessed the 5' RACE reads via MiXCR and lists one record per CDR3 protein. In the table there are 1 million or so distinct CDR3 sequences, almost 25% of which are singletons. CDR1 LGHDT and CDR2 YNNKEL come from the germline V gene (reference sequence). V was pared by 5 bases and J by 0 bases, with 7 bases between. The CDR3 sequence is 14 residues long. The same sample was also used in a study of T cells of mothers and their children. Per that study: Reads recorded for TCR beta CDR3 numbered over 9 million per mother and roughly 2.7 million per child.

The J gene is TRBJ2-2, the V gene TRBV3-1; D is undetermined. The specimen sequenced was blood. The source is a girl aged 2 to 9 in good health. The CDR3 loop reads CASSLFSNTGELFF. CDR3 in DNA: TGTGCCAGCAGCTTATTTTCGAACACCGGGGAGCTGTTTTTT.